This is a list of T cell receptor beta chains from one sample in a study of T-cell memory formation after mild COVID-19. MiXCR, applied by TCRdb to the 5' RACE reads, yields one record per CDR3 protein. The sample lists approximately 100,000 distinct CDR3 sequences; 11% were seen once. Source material: PBMCs or a T cell subset sorted from them (not recorded which). The receptors were gathered from a man aged 18 to 35 who had mild COVID-19 (a few samples of this study predate the infection). Cell type and time point are not known. Each CDR3 is given with its conserved first and last residue. The D gene is left open where the match is weak. Clone size is shown for a subset of rows, as once, few, many or a class of expanded clone.

cdr3_length j_call clone_size v_call d_call cdr3_nt cdr3_aa
16 TRBJ1-1 few TRBV7-8 NA TGTGCCAGCAGCCCCGTGTTTTGGGGGGGGAACACTGAAGCTTTCTTT CASSPVFWGGNTEAFF
13 TRBJ1-1 NA TRBV7-9 TRBD1 TGTGCCAGCAGCCTAAGGGACAGGCACTTCATCCCCTTT CASSLRDRHFIPF
14 TRBJ2-3 NA TRBV6-2/TRBV6-3 NA TGTGCCAGCAGTCGCCGGGACACCAGAGATACGCAGTATTTT CASSRRDTRDTQYF
12 TRBJ1-1 NA TRBV25-1 NA TGTGCCAGCAGTGAATCGTCCTGGGAAGCTTTCTTT CASSESSWEAFF
12 TRBJ1-4 NA TRBV12-5 NA TGTGCTAGTGGAAGGGGCGTTGAAAAACTGTTTTTT CASGRGVEKLFF
13 TRBJ1-2 few TRBV7-3 NA TGTGCCAGCAGCGTGGGTCGTCTCTCTGGCTACACCTTC CASSVGRLSGYTF
15 TRBJ2-7 few TRBV9 TRBD1 TGTGCCAGCAGCGTGGGACAGGGGGCCCCCTACGAGCAGTACTTC CASSVGQGAPYEQYF
18 TRBJ1-3 NA TRBV5-1 NA TGCGCCAGCAGCGATCACCACGACAGGTCCATCTCTGGAAACACCATATATTTT CASSDHHDRSISGNTIYF
15 TRBJ1-1 NA TRBV9 TRBD1 TGTGCCAGCAGCGCTTGGGACAGGGAAAATAGTGAAGCTTTCTTT CASSAWDRENSEAFF
14 TRBJ1-4 NA TRBV11-2 NA TGTGCCACCACTGGCGTTTTAACTAATGAAAAACTGTTTTTT CATTGVLTNEKLFF
12 TRBJ2-7 few TRBV12-3/TRBV12-4 NA TGTGCCAGCAGTTACTCACCCCCCGAGCAGTACTTC CASSYSPPEQYF